This T cell receptor (beta chain) appears in the sequencing data of a study of CD8 T cells in Susac syndrome. An input of 0.5 to 1 ug of RNA was subjected to reverse transcription using random hexamers. TCR beta CDR3 was amplified by immunoSEQ covering 54 Vbeta and 13 Jbeta. MiXCR, run by TCRdb on the immunoSEQ multiplex PCR reads, gives a single entry per CDR3 protein. This table has approximately 150,000 distinct CDR3 sequences, about 93% appearing once. Through negative isolation, CD4+ and CD8+ T cells were obtained, while TEMRA cells were enriched using FACS. Points on this clonotype: Its antigen is unidentified.

General study points: That the number of individuals in its TCR sequencing and HLA analysis was relatively small was acknowledged by the study.

V lost 1 base and J lost 5; bases outside the gene matches: 3. Germline lookup yields CDR1 DFQATT and CDR2 SNEGSKA (reference sequence). This CDR3 has 14 amino acids. The sample consisted of CD4+ T cells from PBMCs. The rearrangement uses TRBV20-1 and TRBJ2-3, with TRBD1 matching 10 bases. The source of this sequence is a human donor with multiple sclerosis. The DNA of the CDR3 is TGCAGTGCTAGAGGGGGGACAGGGGTAGATACGCAGTATTTT. This encodes CSARGGTGVDTQYF.